This TCR beta chain was captured in a study of cytomegalovirus exposure and HLA in healthy donors (dated by TCRdb to the late 2010s). Concerning the study at large: According to a later analysis, the 120 or so validation repertoires were produced on the same platform as the 666 repertoires of the first cohort. The study aimed to test whether cataloging public T cell receptors could reveal signatures of past pathogen exposure. In addition to the first cohort of 500 to 850 subjects, a separate validation cohort of 120 different subjects was used. To predict cytomegalovirus infection status, the study combined high-throughput TCR immunosequencing, statistical association of individual TCRs with disease status, and machine learning.

The method was the immunoSEQ multiplex PCR assay. Regarding the original processing steps: To diagnose cytomegalovirus status from the catalog of TCR beta chain sequences, a statistical classification framework was built. What TCRdb holds here is the immuneACCESS table cut down to in-frame rearrangements. Part of the clones is not present; checked against another copy, under half of the missing clones reflect an unresolved V gene, and the others are unexplained. The D gene and trimming were derived from the DNA, and the V and J assignments and clone size from that table. The sample contains 150,000 to 200,000 clones, approximately 84% of them found a single time. Around 6.7% of the sample is held by the ten biggest clonotypes. Including cysteine and phenylalanine, the CDR3 has 14 amino acids. Only the CDR3 DNA is retained, 42 bases long and in frame from the first base. The germline V gene sets CDR1 to SQVTM and CDR2 to ANQGSEA. Trimming takes 6 bases off V and 5 bases off J; junction bases not matched to a gene: 9.

The full study reports these points: The study gave a list of around 170 TCR beta chains associated with cytomegalovirus. A few of the identified cytomegalovirus-associated TCR beta chains were confirmed in vitro to be specific for cytomegalovirus antigens. Most TCR sequences were observed very rarely across donors, whereas some public TCRs were present in many individuals. Cytomegalovirus status was reported to be diagnosed by the classifier with high specificity and sensitivity in both the original and validation cohorts. The validation cohort had no HLA typing available for a later analysis, so co-occurrence within that cohort was assessed over all 120 or so repertoires. The authors suggested that the approach could potentially be generalized to other disease states and immunological phenotypes. Subsequent analysis determined that TCRs grouped into clusters in the first cohort also showed a tendency toward co-occurrence across the 130 or so validation repertoires, and 85% to 95% of cluster scores exceeded 0.

The donors were included in the validation cohort of approximately 120 subjects, a group kept apart from the roughly 730-subject first cohort. This clone has a handful of counts. What this receptor recognizes is not known. No per-base quality is available; no much larger clone lies one base away. The material sequenced was PBMCs. The clonotype originates from a man aged 18 to 29 in good health and CMV-seropositive. The chain is encoded by TRBV29-1 joined to TRBJ2-3; TRBD1 matches 9 bases in the middle. The CDR3 reads CSVAGQGVGDTQYF. The base sequence is TGCAGCGTCGCGGGACAGGGTGTCGGAGATACGCAGTATTTT.